The 8 T cell receptor beta chains listed next were all sequenced from one sample in a study of control samples from healthy donors and cancer patients. Some clones are missing from TCRdb's copy, which holds only in-frame ones; the method was immunoSEQ multiplex PCR. The sample consists of around 140,000 clones, 92% of them appearing once. The sequenced material came from blood. These receptors were taken from a woman between 45 and 60 years old in good health.

This clone has just a few counts. The chain combines TRBV19 with TRBJ1-5; 7 bases align to TRBD1. Germline V gene sequence: CDR1 LNHDA, CDR2 SQIVND (reference sequence). The V and J ends lost 5 bases and 1 base, in that order; junction bases with no gene match: 11. This CDR3 is 17 amino acids long. The CDR3 nucleotides read TGTGCCAGTAGTCCCCGACAGGGAATAGCAAGCAATCAGCCCCAGCATTTT. Translated, it gives CASSPRQGIASNQPQHF.

CDR3 in DNA: TGTGCCAGCAGCTTGGGACGGTGGGGTTTCCAGCCCCAGCATTTT. Translation: CASSLGRWGFQPQHF. The chain joins TRBV28 to TRBJ1-5; weak D call: TRBD1 (5 bases). V shed 6 bases and J shed 7 bases, with 19 bases lying between them. CDR3 length equals 15 residues. The germline V gene encodes CDR1 MDHEN and CDR2 SYDVKM.

The rearrangement links TRBV4-2 to TRBJ1-5; 8 bases line up with TRBD1. Trimming cost V 5 bases and J 4 bases; bases outside gene matches: 7. The CDR3 spans 15 residues. CDR1 is LGHNA, CDR2 YNFKEQ, per germline. CDR3 amino acids: CASSFWTGRNQPQHF. For the CDR3, the DNA is TGTGCCAGCAGCTTTTGGACAGGGAGGAATCAGCCCCAGCATTTT.

The chain is built from TRBV24-1 and TRBJ2-1, with 8 bases identical to TRBD2. CDR3 length: 15 residues. Trimming at V came to 0 bases and at J to 9 bases, leaving 6 bases not matched to a gene. The germline V gene has CDR1 KGHDR and CDR2 SFDVKD. For the CDR3, the DNA is TGTGCCACCAGTGATTTGGCAGCGGGAGTGGGTGAGCAGTTCTTC. Translation gives CATSDLAAGVGEQFF.

The rearrangement uses TRBV29-1 and TRBJ2-1, with D possibly matching TRBD2 (6 bases). Germline V gene data show CDR1 as SQVTM and CDR2 as ANQGSEA. The V end lost 6 bases, the J end lost 7 bases, and 22 bases lay between the germline ends. The CDR3 is made up of 15 amino acids. The CDR3 region is CSVFSNWGGLNEQFF. CDR3 coding DNA: TGCAGCGTGTTTAGCAATTGGGGAGGTTTGAATGAGCAGTTCTTC.

This clone was picked up one time. The chain carries TRBV5-1 and TRBJ2-7, with a weak D call TRBD1 (6 bases). V shed 1 base and J shed 3 bases, with 11 bases lying between them. This CDR3 is 14 amino acids long. Germline V gives CDR1 SGHRS, CDR2 YFSETQ. In DNA form, the CDR3 reads TGCGCCAGCAGCTTGAGGCAGGGGCTCTACGAGCAGTACTTC. It is translated as CASSLRQGLYEQYF.

This chain connects TRBV28 to TRBJ2-7, with D perhaps TRBD1 or TRBD2 (5 bases each). Trimming shortened V by 3 bases and J by 2 bases, and 17 bases separated the two germline ends. The CDR3 has 16 residues. Germline V gene lookup returns CDR1 MDHEN and CDR2 SYDVKM. The CDR3 sequence is CASSFARSGSAYEQYF. CDR3 in DNA: TGTGCCAGCAGTTTCGCCCGGTCAGGGAGCGCCTACGAGCAGTACTTC.

The chain couples TRBV9 to TRBJ2-7; 10 nucleotides match TRBD1. CDR3 length: 14 residues. Trimming removed 7 bases from V and 7 bases from J; junction bases left unmatched: 11. The V gene's germline CDR1 is SGDLS and CDR2 YYNGEE. CDR3 in amino acids: CASHPGQGRGEQYF. The DNA of the CDR3 is TGTGCCAGCCACCCGGGACAGGGGAGGGGGGAGCAGTACTTC. Filled out from reference TRBV9 and TRBJ2-7, the complete variable domain reads DSGVTQTPKHLITATGQRVTLRCSPRSGDLSVYWYQQSLDQGLQFLIQYYNGEERAKGNILERFSAQQFPDLHSELNLSSLELGDSALYFCASHPGQGRGEQYFGPGTRLTVT.